Listed below are T cell receptor beta chains from one sample, sequenced in a study of blood T cell repertoires in COVID-19. Some clones are missing from TCRdb's copy, which holds only in-frame ones; the method was immunoSEQ multiplex PCR. Among 180,000 or so clones, approximately 80% were seen once, and the ten largest hold about 6.9%. Sequencing was carried out using peripheral blood. All receptors come from a human donor with acute or convalescent COVID-19. The donor label of this sample is uncertain. The CDR3 runs from the conserved cysteine through the conserved F or W. The order of the fields is CDR3 length, V gene, D gene, J gene, CDR3 DNA, CDR3 protein. The D gene is left open where the match is weak.

length: 11; V: TRBV11-2; D: -; J: TRBJ2-3; DNA: TGTGCCAGCAGCCTAAAAGATACGCAGTATTTT; CDR3: CASSLKDTQYF
length: 16; V: TRBV18; D: -; J: TRBJ1-2; DNA: TGTGCCAGCTCACCTCTTCCCTTAACTACCAACTATGGCTACACCTTC; CDR3: CASSPLPLTTNYGYTF
length: 14; V: TRBV18; D: TRBD1; J: TRBJ1-1; DNA: TGTGCCAGCGCCAACAGGGGGCTACCCTCTGAAGCTTTCTTT; CDR3: CASANRGLPSEAFF
length: 14; V: TRBV19; D: -; J: TRBJ1-6; DNA: TGTGCCACGCGGTCGAGCTCCTATAATTCACCCCTCCACTTT; CDR3: CATRSSSYNSPLHF
length: 13; V: TRBV5-4; D: -; J: TRBJ1-4; DNA: TGTGCCAGCAGCCCAGGGGTTGAGGAAAAACTGTTTTTT; CDR3: CASSPGVEEKLFF
length: 15; V: TRBV30; D: TRBD1; J: TRBJ1-2; DNA: TGTGCCTGGACCGGGACAGGGGGCATTTTATATGGCTACACCTTC; CDR3: CAWTGTGGILYGYTF
length: 15; V: TRBV19; D: TRBD1; J: TRBJ1-3; DNA: TGTGCCACCAGTCTCGATGGGACAGCTGGAAACACCATATATTTT; CDR3: CATSLDGTAGNTIYF
length: 11; V: TRBV5-6; D: -; J: TRBJ1-1; DNA: TGTGCCAGCAGCTGGGAGACTGAAGCTTTCTTT; CDR3: CASSWETEAFF
length: 12; V: TRBV6-5; D: TRBD2; J: TRBJ2-7; DNA: TGTGCCAGCGGAGAGCGGGAGTACGAGCAGTACTTC; CDR3: CASGEREYEQYF
length: 14; V: TRBV5-1; D: -; J: TRBJ1-6; DNA: TGCGCCAGCAGCCAACAGGGTTCGTATTCACCCCTCCACTTT; CDR3: CASSQQGSYSPLHF
length: 14; V: TRBV28; D: -; J: TRBJ1-2; DNA: TGTGCCAGCAGTTATACCCGGGGGGGTTCTGGCTACACCTTC; CDR3: CASSYTRGGSGYTF
length: 16; V: TRBV5-1; D: TRBD2; J: TRBJ2-3; DNA: TGCGCCAGCAGCTCGGGACTAGCGGGGAGCACAGATACGCAGTATTTT; CDR3: CASSSGLAGSTDTQYF
length: 14; V: TRBV6-5; D: -; J: TRBJ1-5; DNA: TGTGCCAGCAGGCCAGGGGCCAGCAATCAGCCCCAGCATTTT; CDR3: CASRPGASNQPQHF
length: 15; V: TRBV9; D: -; J: TRBJ2-7; DNA: TGTGCCAGCAGCGTCTCTGGAGGAGGCCTCTACGAGCAGTACTTC; CDR3: CASSVSGGGLYEQYF